The 14 T cell receptor beta chains below all came from one sample that was sequenced in a study of glioma-infiltrating T cells after dendritic cell vaccination (dated by TCRdb to 2016 to 2018). The method behind the library was the immunoSEQ multiplex PCR assay. TCRdb stores this immuneACCESS table with in-frame sequences only. Part of the clones is absent; in the studies checked, under half of the shortfall reflects unresolved V genes, and no reason is known for the rest. This sample comprises 90,000 or so clones, 85% to 90% of them detected only once. The ten largest clones represent roughly 2.9% of the sample. Sequenced material: blood, taken before dendritic cell vaccination. The origin of the receptors is a human donor with glioblastoma.

The genes are TRBV6-6 and TRBJ1-2, with TRBD1 identical over 9 bases. This CDR3 has 14 amino acids. V lost 5 bases to trimming and J lost 2 bases; unmatched junction nucleotides: 3. CDR1 and CDR2 (germline): MNHNY, SVGAGI (reference sequence). The CDR3 DNA sequence: TGTGCCAGCAGTCGGACAGGGGACAACTATGGCTACACCTTC. As protein: CASSRTGDNYGYTF.

The chain joins TRBV6-1 to TRBJ2-7, with D possibly being TRBD2 (6 bases). Germline CDR1 and CDR2: MNHNS and SASEGT. V lost 7 bases and J 1 base, leaving 14 bases between the germline ends. This CDR3 contains 14 residues. The CDR3 reads CASTRERRSYEQYF. CDR3 DNA: TGTGCCAGCACCCGGGAGCGGCGGTCCTACGAGCAGTACTTC.

The V and J genes are TRBV27 and TRBJ2-7, with 8 bases matching TRBD1. The CDR3 loop spans 13 amino acids. Germline CDR1 MNHEY, CDR2 SMNVEV (reference sequence). Trimming removed 7 bases from V and 7 bases from J; junction bases left unmatched: 9. The CDR3 coding sequence is TGTGCCAGCACGGGACAGGCGCCTCGGGAGCAGTACTTC. Its translation is CASTGQAPREQYF.

This clone was detected only once. V usage is TRBV2 and J usage is TRBJ1-5; a weak D match, TRBD1 (6 bases). Germline lookup yields CDR1 SNHLY and CDR2 FYNNEI. Between the trimmed V and J ends, which lost 4 bases and 2 bases, there was a span of 12 bases. This CDR3 is 15 amino acids long. The CDR3 reads CASSAGQRGNQPQHF. The CDR3 bases are TGTGCCAGCAGTGCCGGACAGAGGGGCAATCAGCCCCAGCATTTT.

The genes are TRBV5-1 and TRBJ2-1, with 9 positions matching TRBD1. The germline CDR1 and CDR2 sequences are SGHRS and YFSETQ. V was clipped by 3 bases and J by 1 base; unmatched bases: 2. The CDR3 has 15 amino acids. CDR3 sequence (DNA): TGCGCCAGCAGCTGGACAGGGGTGTCCTACAATGAGCAGTTCTTC. Its protein product is CASSWTGVSYNEQFF.

The chain links TRBV2 to TRBJ2-2; 9 nucleotides align to TRBD2. CDR1 and CDR2 from the germline V gene are SNHLY and FYNNEI. V was pared by 7 bases and J by 7 bases, with 7 bases of the junction left unmatched. The CDR3 is 14 amino acids. The CDR3 protein is CASTMREGNGELFF. CDR3 sequence (DNA): TGTGCCAGCACCATGCGGGAGGGTAACGGGGAGCTGTTTTTT.

The V gene is TRBV6-5, the J gene TRBJ2-7; 9 nucleotides line up with TRBD1. Trimming removed 3 bases from V and 2 bases from J; junction bases left unmatched: 5. Per germline, CDR1 MNHEY and CDR2 SVGAGI. This CDR3 is 15 amino acids long. CDR3 DNA: TGTGCCAGCAGTTATTCGACAGGGGGTGCCTACGAGCAGTACTTC. Protein product: CASSYSTGGAYEQYF.

J is TRBJ2-3 and V is TRBV29-1; D gene unclear. Germline V gene data show CDR1 as SQVTM and CDR2 as ANQGSEA. V was shortened by 6 bases and J by 6 bases, with 7 bases between the two germline ends. The CDR3 loop spans 10 amino acids. The chain's CDR3 is CSVSVDTQYF. The CDR3, as DNA: TGCAGCGTGTCGGTGGATACGCAGTATTTT.

This chain joins TRBV14 and TRBJ1-2, with 7 bases that match TRBD1. This CDR3 region has 16 residues. The junction had 11 bases not matched to a gene; V was cut back by 3 bases and J by 4 bases. CDR1 SGHDN and CDR2 FVKESK come from the germline V gene. The CDR3 is CASSHKFAGGSYGYTF. CDR3 DNA: TGTGCCAGCAGCCACAAGTTCGCAGGGGGAAGCTATGGCTACACCTTC.

This clone was seen just once. The genes are TRBV7-8 and TRBJ1-3; D is perhaps TRBD1 (5 bases). The length of the CDR3 is 15 residues. Trimming stripped 4 bases from V and 0 bases from J, with 10 bases between. Germline assignment: CDR1 SGHVS and CDR2 FQNEAQ. CDR3 in amino acids: CASSYRFYSGNTIYF. The CDR3 DNA sequence: TGTGCCAGCAGCTACAGGTTCTACTCTGGAAACACCATATATTTT.

Only one count was recorded for this clone. This sequence joins TRBV5-4 and TRBJ2-3; 11 bases fit TRBD2. In germline, CDR1 is SGHNT, CDR2 YYREEE (reference sequence). J was trimmed by 0 bases and V by 4 bases; bases with no gene match: 10. CDR3 size: 18 residues. CDR3 region: CASSKGTSGDTSTDTQYF. The CDR3, as DNA: TGTGCCAGCAGCAAAGGGACTAGCGGAGATACTAGCACAGATACGCAGTATTTT.

V gene TRBV7-2 combines with J gene TRBJ1-1; TRBD1 matches 7 bases. Germline V gives CDR1 SGHTA, CDR2 FQGNSA. V gave up 5 bases and J gave up 1 base; unmatched junction bases: 7. The CDR3 loop spans 15 amino acids. Here the CDR3 DNA reads TGTGCCAGCAGCCAACGGACAGGACGGAACACTGAAGCTTTCTTT. This gives the protein CASSQRTGRNTEAFF.

The chain uses TRBV5-5 and TRBJ1-2, with 7 bases fitting TRBD1. V dropped 4 bases and J dropped 4; count of bases not matched to a gene: 10. The CDR3 spans 15 residues. Germline V CDR1 and CDR2: SGHKS, YYEKEE (reference sequence). The CDR3 DNA reads TGTGCCAGCAGCCTACTACAGGGGAACTCCTATGGCTACACCTTC. Translating gives CASSLLQGNSYGYTF.

V and J are TRBV4-2 and TRBJ1-2; a weak D match, TRBD1 (6 bases). The CDR3 is 15 residues long. Germline V gives CDR1 LGHNA, CDR2 YNFKEQ. V gave up 5 bases and J gave up 8 bases, with 21 bases separating them. CDR3 DNA sequence: TGTGCCAGCAGCTCCCCCGTCGCAGGGGTGGAGGGCTACACCTTC. Amino acids: CASSSPVAGVEGYTF.